The 10 T cell receptor beta chains presented below share a single source sample, sequenced in a study of blood T cell repertoires in COVID-19. Sequenced by immunoSEQ multiplex PCR; TCRdb stores in-frame clones only, minus some. The sample shows hundreds of thousands of clones, 80% to 90% of them seen only once. Sequenced input: PBMCs or T cells enriched from blood (not recorded which). The receptors stem from a man younger than 35 who had recovered from COVID-19.

Written as DNA, the CDR3 is TGTGCCTGGAGTGTCCAGGGGGATGGCTACACCTTC. Protein: CAWSVQGDGYTF. The V gene is TRBV30, the J gene TRBJ1-2; 7 bases align to TRBD1. V gave up 0 bases and J gave up 6 bases; unmatched junction bases: 1. The CDR3 loop spans 12 amino acids. CDR1 is GTSNPN and CDR2 is SVGIG in the germline V gene (reference sequence).

The chain joins TRBV18 to TRBJ1-1, with TRBD1 matching over 7 bases. Germline V gives CDR1 KGHSH, CDR2 LQKENI. This CDR3 has 15 residues. V was pared by 3 bases and J by 8 bases, with 12 bases of the junction left unmatched. CDR3 amino acids: CASSPRGGRGLEAFF. Written as DNA, the CDR3 is TGTGCCAGCTCACCTCGAGGAGGTAGGGGGCTAGAAGCTTTCTTT.

V and J are TRBV28 and TRBJ2-6; D gene unclear. The V gene's germline CDR1 is MDHEN and CDR2 SYDVKM. This CDR3 has 15 amino acids. Trimming stripped 1 base from V and 0 bases from J, with 4 bases between. CDR3 DNA: TGTGCCAGCAGTTTATTATACTCTGGGGCCAACGTCCTGACTTTC. Residues: CASSLLYSGANVLTF.

CDR3 nucleotide sequence: TGTGCCAGCAGTTTATGGGCCAGGAAGACCAATCAGCCCCAGCATTTT. Encoded protein: CASSLWARKTNQPQHF. The V gene is TRBV27, the J gene TRBJ1-5; D is uncertain. V shed 1 base and J shed 3 bases, with 13 bases lying between them. Germline V gene lookup returns CDR1 MNHEY and CDR2 SMNVEV (reference sequence). The CDR3 covers 16 residues.

This clone has a handful of counts. The V call is TRBV19, the J call TRBJ1-5; 9 positions agree with TRBD1. J lost 7 bases, V lost 5 bases, and 6 bases had no gene match. The CDR3 has 14 amino acids. Looked up from germline, CDR1 is LNHDA and CDR2 is SQIVND (reference sequence). CDR3 protein: CASSHIDRGQPQHF. DNA for the CDR3: TGTGCCAGTAGTCATATCGACAGGGGGCAGCCCCAGCATTTT.

This rearrangement joins TRBV5-5 to TRBJ1-4; TRBD1 agrees at 10 bases. Germline V gene lookup returns CDR1 SGHKS and CDR2 YYEKEE (reference sequence). CDR3 length: 14 amino acids. Germline trimming cut 4 bases from V and 10 bases from J; bases unmatched to any gene: 7. In nucleotides, the CDR3 is TGTGCCAGCAGCCGTGACAGGGGGCAAGGAAAACTGTTTTTT. Amino acids: CASSRDRGQGKLFF.

This rearrangement joins TRBV28 to TRBJ2-3, with TRBD1 identical over 10 bases. After removal of 6 bases from V and 1 base from J, the junction contained 10 bases not matched to a gene. The germline CDR1 and CDR2 sequences are MDHEN and SYDVKM. CDR3 length: 17 amino acids. The CDR3 here is CASSPLTGGAGTDTQYF. For the CDR3, the DNA is TGTGCCAGCAGCCCCCTGACAGGGGGCGCTGGCACAGATACGCAGTATTTT.

The V gene is TRBV7-2, the J gene TRBJ2-7; D unclear. Germline assignment: CDR1 SGHTA and CDR2 FQGNSA. The length of the CDR3 is 13 residues. V gave up 5 bases and J gave up 0 bases, with 8 bases separating them. The CDR3 DNA reads TGTGCCAGCAGCCTTAAACACTCCTACGAGCAGTACTTC. Protein sequence: CASSLKHSYEQYF.

The chain couples TRBV27 to TRBJ2-7; 7 positions match TRBD1. This CDR3 has 15 amino acids. J lost 9 bases, V lost 5 bases, and 16 bases had no gene match. Germline assignment: CDR1 MNHEY and CDR2 SMNVEV (reference sequence). This chain's CDR3 is CASSPGTESLRGQYF. The CDR3 nucleotides read TGTGCCAGCAGTCCGGGGACAGAATCCCTACGGGGGCAGTACTTC.

This chain connects TRBV11-2 to TRBJ1-6, with D possibly matching TRBD1 (5 bases). Germline loops: CDR1 SGHAT, CDR2 FQNNGV. CDR3 length: 17 residues. V lost 0 bases and J 9 bases, leaving 18 bases between the germline ends. The CDR3 bases are TGTGCCAGCAGCTTAGATCAGGGTGCAGGGAGGGGTTCACCCCTCCACTTT. This codes for CASSLDQGAGRGSPLHF.